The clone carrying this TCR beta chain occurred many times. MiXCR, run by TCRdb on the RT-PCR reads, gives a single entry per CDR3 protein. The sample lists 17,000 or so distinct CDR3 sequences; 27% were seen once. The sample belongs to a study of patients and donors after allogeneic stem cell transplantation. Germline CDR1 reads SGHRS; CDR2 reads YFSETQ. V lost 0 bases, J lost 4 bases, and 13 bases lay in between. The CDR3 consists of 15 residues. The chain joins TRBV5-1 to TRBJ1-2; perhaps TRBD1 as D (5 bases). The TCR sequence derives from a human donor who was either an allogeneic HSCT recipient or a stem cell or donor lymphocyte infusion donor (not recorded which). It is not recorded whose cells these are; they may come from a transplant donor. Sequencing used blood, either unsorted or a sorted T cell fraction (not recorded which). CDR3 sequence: CASSLAPGYSYGYTF. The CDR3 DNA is TGCGCCAGCAGCTTGGCCCCAGGGTATTCCTATGGCTACACCTTC. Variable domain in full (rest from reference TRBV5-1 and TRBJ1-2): KAGVTQTPRYLIKTRGQQVTLSCSPISGHRSVSWYQQTPGQGLQFLFEYFSETQRNKGNFPGRFSGRQFSNSRSEMNVSTLELGDSALYLCASSLAPGYSYGYTFGSGTRLTVV.